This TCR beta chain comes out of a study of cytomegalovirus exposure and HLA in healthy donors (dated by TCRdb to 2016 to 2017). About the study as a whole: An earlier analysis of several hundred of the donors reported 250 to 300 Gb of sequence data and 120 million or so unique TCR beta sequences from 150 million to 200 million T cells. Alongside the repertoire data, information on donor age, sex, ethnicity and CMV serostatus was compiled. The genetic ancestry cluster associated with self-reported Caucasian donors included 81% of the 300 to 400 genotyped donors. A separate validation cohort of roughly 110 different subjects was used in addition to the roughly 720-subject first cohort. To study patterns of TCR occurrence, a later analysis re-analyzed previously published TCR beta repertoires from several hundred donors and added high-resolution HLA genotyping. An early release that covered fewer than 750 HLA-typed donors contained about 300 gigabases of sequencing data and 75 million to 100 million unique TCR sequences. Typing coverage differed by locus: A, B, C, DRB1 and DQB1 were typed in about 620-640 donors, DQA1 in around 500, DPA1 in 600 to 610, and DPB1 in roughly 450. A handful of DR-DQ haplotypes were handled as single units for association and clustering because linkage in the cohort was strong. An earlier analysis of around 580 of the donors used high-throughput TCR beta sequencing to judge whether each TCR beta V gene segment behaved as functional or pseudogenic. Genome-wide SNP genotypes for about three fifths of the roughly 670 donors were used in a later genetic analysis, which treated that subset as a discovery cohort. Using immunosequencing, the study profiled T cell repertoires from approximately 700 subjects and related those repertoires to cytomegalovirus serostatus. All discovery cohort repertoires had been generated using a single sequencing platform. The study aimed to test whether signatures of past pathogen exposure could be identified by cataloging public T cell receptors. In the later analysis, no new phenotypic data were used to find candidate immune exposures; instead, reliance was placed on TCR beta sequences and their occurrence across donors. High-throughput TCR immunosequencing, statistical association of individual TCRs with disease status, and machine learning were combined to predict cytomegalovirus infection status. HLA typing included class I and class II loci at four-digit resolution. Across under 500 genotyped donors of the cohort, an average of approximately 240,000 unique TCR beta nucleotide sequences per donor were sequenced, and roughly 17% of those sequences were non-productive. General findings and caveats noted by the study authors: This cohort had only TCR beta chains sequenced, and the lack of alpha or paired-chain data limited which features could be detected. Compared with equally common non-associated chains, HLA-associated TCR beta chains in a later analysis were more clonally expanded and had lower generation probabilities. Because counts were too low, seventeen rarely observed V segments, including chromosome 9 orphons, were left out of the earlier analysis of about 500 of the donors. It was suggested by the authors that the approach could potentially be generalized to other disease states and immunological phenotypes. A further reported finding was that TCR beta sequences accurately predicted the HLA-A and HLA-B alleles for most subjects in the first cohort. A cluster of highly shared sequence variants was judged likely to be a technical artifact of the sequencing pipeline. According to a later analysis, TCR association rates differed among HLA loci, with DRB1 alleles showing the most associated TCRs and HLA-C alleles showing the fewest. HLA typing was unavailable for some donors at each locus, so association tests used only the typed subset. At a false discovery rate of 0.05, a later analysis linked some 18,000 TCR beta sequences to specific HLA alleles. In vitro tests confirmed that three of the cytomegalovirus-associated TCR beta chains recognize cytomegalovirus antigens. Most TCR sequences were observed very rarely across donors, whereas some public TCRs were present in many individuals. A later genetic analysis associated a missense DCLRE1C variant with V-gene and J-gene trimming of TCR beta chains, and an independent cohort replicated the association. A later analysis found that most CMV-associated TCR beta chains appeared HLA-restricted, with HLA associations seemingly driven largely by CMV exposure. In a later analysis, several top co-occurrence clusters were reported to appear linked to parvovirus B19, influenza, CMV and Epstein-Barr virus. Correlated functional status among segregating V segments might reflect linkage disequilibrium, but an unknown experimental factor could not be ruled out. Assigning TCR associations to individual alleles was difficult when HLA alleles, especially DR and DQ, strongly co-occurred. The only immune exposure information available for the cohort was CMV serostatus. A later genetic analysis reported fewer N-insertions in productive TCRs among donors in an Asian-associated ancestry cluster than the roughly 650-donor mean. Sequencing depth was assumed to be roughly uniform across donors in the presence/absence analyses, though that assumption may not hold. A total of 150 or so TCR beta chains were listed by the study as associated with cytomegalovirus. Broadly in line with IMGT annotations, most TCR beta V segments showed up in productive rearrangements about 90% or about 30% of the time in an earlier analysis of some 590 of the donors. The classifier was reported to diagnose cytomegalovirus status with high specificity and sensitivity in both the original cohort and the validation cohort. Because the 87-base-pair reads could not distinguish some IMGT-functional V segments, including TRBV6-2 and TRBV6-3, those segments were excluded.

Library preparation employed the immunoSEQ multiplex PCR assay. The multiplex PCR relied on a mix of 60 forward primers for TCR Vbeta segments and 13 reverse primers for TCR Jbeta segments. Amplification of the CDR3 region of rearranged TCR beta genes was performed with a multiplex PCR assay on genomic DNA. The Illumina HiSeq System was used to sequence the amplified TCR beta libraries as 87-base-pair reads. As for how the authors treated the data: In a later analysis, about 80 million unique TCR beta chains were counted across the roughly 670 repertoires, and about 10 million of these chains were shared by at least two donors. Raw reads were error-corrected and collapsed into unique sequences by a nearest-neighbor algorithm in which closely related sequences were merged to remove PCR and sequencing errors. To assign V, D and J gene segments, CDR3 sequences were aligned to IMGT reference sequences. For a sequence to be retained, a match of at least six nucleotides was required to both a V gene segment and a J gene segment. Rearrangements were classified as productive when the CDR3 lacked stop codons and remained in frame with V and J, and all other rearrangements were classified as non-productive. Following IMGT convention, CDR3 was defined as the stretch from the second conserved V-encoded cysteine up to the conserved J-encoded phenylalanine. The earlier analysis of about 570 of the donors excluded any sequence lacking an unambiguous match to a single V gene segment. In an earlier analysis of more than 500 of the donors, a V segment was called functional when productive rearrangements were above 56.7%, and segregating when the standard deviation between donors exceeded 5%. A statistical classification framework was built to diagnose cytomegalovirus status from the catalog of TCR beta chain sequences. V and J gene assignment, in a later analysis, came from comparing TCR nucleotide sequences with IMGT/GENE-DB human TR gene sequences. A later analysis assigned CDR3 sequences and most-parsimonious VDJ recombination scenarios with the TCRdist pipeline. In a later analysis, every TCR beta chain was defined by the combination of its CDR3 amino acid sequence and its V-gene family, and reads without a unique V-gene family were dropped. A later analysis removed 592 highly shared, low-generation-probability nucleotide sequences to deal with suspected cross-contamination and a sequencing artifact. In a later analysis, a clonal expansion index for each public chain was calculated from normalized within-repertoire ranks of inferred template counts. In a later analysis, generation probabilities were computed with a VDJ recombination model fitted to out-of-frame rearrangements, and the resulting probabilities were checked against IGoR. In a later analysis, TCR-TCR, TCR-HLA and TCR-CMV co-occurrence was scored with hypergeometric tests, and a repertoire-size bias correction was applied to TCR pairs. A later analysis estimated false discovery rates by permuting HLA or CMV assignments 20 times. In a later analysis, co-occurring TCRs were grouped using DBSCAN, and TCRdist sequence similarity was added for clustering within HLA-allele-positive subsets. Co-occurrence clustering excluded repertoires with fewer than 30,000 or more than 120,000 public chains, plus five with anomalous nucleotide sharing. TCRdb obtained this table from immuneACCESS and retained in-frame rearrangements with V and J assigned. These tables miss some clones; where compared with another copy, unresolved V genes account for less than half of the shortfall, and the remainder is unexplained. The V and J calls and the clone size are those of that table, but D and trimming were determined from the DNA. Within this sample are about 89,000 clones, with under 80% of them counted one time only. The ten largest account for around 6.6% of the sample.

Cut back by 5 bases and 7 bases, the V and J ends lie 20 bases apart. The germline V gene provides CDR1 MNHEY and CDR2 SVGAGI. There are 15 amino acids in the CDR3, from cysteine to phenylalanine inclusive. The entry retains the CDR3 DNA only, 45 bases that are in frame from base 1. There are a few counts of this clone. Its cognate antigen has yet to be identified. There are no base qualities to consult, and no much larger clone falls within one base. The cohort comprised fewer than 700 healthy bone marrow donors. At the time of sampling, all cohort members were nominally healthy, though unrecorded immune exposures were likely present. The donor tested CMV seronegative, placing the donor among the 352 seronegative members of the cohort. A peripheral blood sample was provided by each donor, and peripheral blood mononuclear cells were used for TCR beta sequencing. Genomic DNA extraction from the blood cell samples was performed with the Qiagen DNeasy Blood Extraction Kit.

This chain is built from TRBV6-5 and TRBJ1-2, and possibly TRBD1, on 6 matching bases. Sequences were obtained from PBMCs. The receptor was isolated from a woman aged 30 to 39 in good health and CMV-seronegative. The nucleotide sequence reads TGTGCCAGCAGTACCCCGTTTGGTCAGGGGTTTGGCTACACCTTC. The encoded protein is CASSTPFGQGFGYTF.